The entry below gives a single TCR beta chain sequence along with its context. This clonotype occurred many times. Its antigen is still unknown. Per-nucleotide qualities are absent, and no much larger clonotype sits a single base away. Genomic DNA served as template for TCR beta VDJ combination and CDR3 sequence profiling. An Illumina HiSeq 2000 was the platform used for TCR repertoire sequencing. Regarding the original processing steps: TRBV/TRBJ rearrangement plots, CDR3 size and DJ length profiles, and Simpson's diversity index were used to assess repertoires. The most abundant DNA sequence in the deep sequencing data was defined as the immunodominant clone. CDR3 amino acid sequences were screened for sharing across subjects and were compared with published repertoires and the VDJdb database. Using fastp trimming at Q25 and MiXCR clonotype assembly, TCRdb reanalyzed the public sequencing data and kept in-frame beta chains. Every distinct CDR3 protein forms one entry, paired with its most common genes and DNA. TCRdb's processing, not the authors', yielded these V and J calls. This sample lists about 120,000 distinct CDR3 sequences; 45% to 60% were detected once. Under 35% of the sample comes from the top ten.

This entry is derived from a study of CD8+CD57+ T cells in acquired aplastic anemia (dated by TCRdb to 2016 to 2019). At the level of the whole study: On average, sorted CD4+ and CD8+ cells yielded about 3 ug of extracted DNA, with a range of roughly 0.19 to 27.4 ug. CD8+CD57+ expansion was defined as frequency above the mean frequency observed in healthy subjects.

The full study reports these points: Although 25 to 30 CD8+ CDR3 sequences were shared by patients and controls, these sequences appeared highly expressed in patients and within the immunodominant clones of patients. Patients and healthy controls showed no significant difference in CD8+ Simpson's diversity (P=0.060).

V lost 4 bases and J lost 6 bases, and the count of bases not matched to a germline gene is 7. The CDR3 holds 14 amino acids from the cysteine to the phenylalanine. The retained sequence is limited to the CDR3, 42 bases, with the frame set at the first base. As encoded in the germline V gene, CDR1 is LGHNA while CDR2 is YSLEER. Expansion of CD8+CD57+ cells had been shown by flow cytometry in the patients chosen for sequencing. Severe acquired aplastic anemia was diagnosed in all patients according to International Study of Aplastic Anemia and Agranulocytosis and Camitta criteria. No therapy had been received by the patients at the time of blood sampling. The study deep-sequenced TCR repertoires of sorted CD4+ and CD8+ blood T cells from severe aplastic anemia patients and healthy subjects. In the USA, patient enrollment took place under clinicaltrials.gov protocols 00001620, 01623167, 00001397, 00071045, 00081523 and 00961064. Ficoll-Paque density gradient centrifugation was used to isolate peripheral blood mononuclear cells. CD4+ and CD8+ T cells were sorted by FACS or magnetic beads before DNA extraction.

Specimen: sorted CD4+, CD8+, or CD8+CD57+ T cells (not recorded which) from PBMCs. The source of this sequence is a human donor with aplastic anemia. The sequence is built from TRBV4-3 and TRBJ1-2, with 8 middle bases fitting TRBD1. The CDR3 in this case is CASSPGTGADGYTF. The sequenced DNA is TGCGCCAGCAGCCCAGGGACAGGTGCGGATGGCTACACCTTC.